This entry lists 26 T cell receptor beta chains sequenced from one sample in a study of cytomegalovirus exposure and HLA in healthy donors. TCRdb keeps only in-frame clones here, not all; method: immunoSEQ multiplex PCR. The table records hundreds of thousands of clones, more than 75% of them present only once. The sample comprised PBMCs. These receptors were collected from a woman under 30 in good health and CMV-seronegative.

V is TRBV19 and J is TRBJ1-2; 7 bases align to TRBD1. The junction had 4 bases not matched to a gene; V was cut back by 3 bases and J by 6 bases. Germline CDR1 and CDR2: LNHDA and SQIVND (reference sequence). The CDR3 is 13 residues long. The CDR3: CASSMDRPDGYTF. DNA of the CDR3: TGTGCCAGTAGTATGGACAGGCCCGATGGCTACACCTTC.

This rearrangement joins TRBV13 to TRBJ2-7, with D perhaps TRBD2 (6 bases). Trimming cost V 4 bases and J 3 bases, with 16 bases left between them. This CDR3 is built from 15 residues. CDR1 and CDR2 from the germline V gene are PRHDT and FYEKMQ (reference sequence). The CDR3 sequence: CASSYTRTKIYEQYF. CDR3 sequence (DNA): TGTGCCAGCAGCTATACTAGGACTAAGATCTACGAGCAGTACTTC.

The chain recombines TRBV6-5 with TRBJ2-1; 9 bases line up with TRBD1. Germline V gene sequence: CDR1 MNHEY, CDR2 SVGAGI. With 6 bases clipped from V and 4 bases from J, the junction kept 4 bases outside the gene matches. This CDR3 spans 14 amino acids. The CDR3 nucleotides read TGTGCCAGCAGCCAGGGACAGGGTTACAATGAGCAGTTCTTC. It codes for CASSQGQGYNEQFF.

The chain couples TRBV28 to TRBJ2-7, with 10 nucleotides matching TRBD1. CDR1 MDHEN and CDR2 SYDVKM come from the germline V gene. Germline trimming cut 5 bases from V and 3 bases from J; bases unmatched to any gene: 7. The CDR3 totals 15 residues. Written as DNA, the CDR3 is TGTGCCAGCAGTCAGGGACAGGGGAACCGCTACGAGCAGTACTTC. This sequence encodes CASSQGQGNRYEQYF.

The rearrangement links TRBV28 to TRBJ2-7; D may be TRBD2 (6 bases). This CDR3 has 15 amino acids. Per germline, CDR1 MDHEN and CDR2 SYDVKM. The V end lost 3 bases, the J end lost 2 bases, and 14 bases lay between the germline ends. CDR3 sequence (DNA): TGTGCCAGCAGTTTCGTTGCGGGAAGGACCTACGAGCAGTACTTC. Encoded protein: CASSFVAGRTYEQYF. The variable domain in full, completed from reference TRBV28 and TRBJ2-7, reads DVKVTQSSRYLVKRTGEKVFLECVQDMDHENMFWYRQDPGLGLRLIYFSYDVKMKEKGDIPEGYSVSREKKERFSLILESASTNQTSMYLCASSFVAGRTYEQYFGPGTRLTVT.

The genes are TRBV2 and TRBJ2-5; D possibly corresponds to TRBD1 (7 bases). Germline values: CDR1 SNHLY, CDR2 FYNNEI. The CDR3 contains 15 residues. The V end lost 4 bases, the J end lost 2 bases, and 14 bases lay between the germline ends. CDR3 sequence reads: CASSGEPGGQETQYF. The DNA of the CDR3 is TGTGCCAGCAGTGGGGAACCAGGGGGGCAAGAGACCCAGTACTTC.

The chain couples TRBV27 to TRBJ1-1; maybe TRBD1 (6 bases). The V gene's germline CDR1 is MNHEY and CDR2 SMNVEV (reference sequence). V was clipped by 1 base and J by 8 bases, with 8 bases between them. The CDR3 is 12 residues long. CDR3 in DNA: TGTGCCAGCAGTTTATGGGGGCAAGAAGCTTTCTTT. Residues: CASSLWGQEAFF.

The chain has TRBV5-1 and TRBJ2-7; 7 nucleotides agree with TRBD1. The CDR3 is made up of 16 amino acids. V gave up 4 bases and J gave up 2 bases; unmatched junction bases: 12. Germline V gene lookup returns CDR1 SGHRS and CDR2 YFSETQ. Here the CDR3 DNA reads TGCGCCAGCAGCCGATTAGTCCGGGACAGCCCCTACGAGCAGTACTTC. Its protein is CASSRLVRDSPYEQYF. Full variable domain (outside the CDR3, taken from reference TRBV5-1 and TRBJ2-7): KAGVTQTPRYLIKTRGQQVTLSCSPISGHRSVSWYQQTPGQGLQFLFEYFSETQRNKGNFPGRFSGRQFSNSRSEMNVSTLELGDSALYLCASSRLVRDSPYEQYFGPGTRLTVT.

This chain uses TRBV9 with TRBJ2-3; 13 nucleotides line up with TRBD2. This CDR3 contains 15 residues. The ends lost 4 bases at V and 4 bases at J; junction bases unmatched: 3. Per germline, CDR1 SGDLS and CDR2 YYNGEE. CDR3 region: CASSLTSGRADTQYF. Here the CDR3 DNA reads TGTGCCAGCAGCCTCACTAGCGGGAGGGCAGATACGCAGTATTTT.

CDR3 loop: CASSLRTGGNTEAFF. The CDR3 DNA is TGTGCCAGCTCACTTAGGACAGGGGGGAACACTGAAGCTTTCTTT. J is TRBJ1-1 and V is TRBV18; the match to TRBD1 covers 10 bases. Germline values: CDR1 KGHSH, CDR2 LQKENI. The V gene end was trimmed by 4 bases and the J gene end by 1 base; junction bases not matched to a gene: 3. The CDR3 runs to 15 residues.

This clone was counted only a few times. J is TRBJ2-7 and V is TRBV28; the match to TRBD1 covers 9 bases. The CDR3 loop spans 15 amino acids. The V and J ends lost 4 bases and 5 bases, in that order; junction bases with no gene match: 9. CDR1 is MDHEN and CDR2 is SYDVKM in the germline V gene. Written as DNA, the CDR3 is TGTGCCAGCAGTTCTACCGGGACAGGGTTCAACGAGCAGTACTTC. This codes for CASSSTGTGFNEQYF. The variable domain in full, with the rest retrieved from reference TRBV28 and TRBJ2-7, is DVKVTQSSRYLVKRTGEKVFLECVQDMDHENMFWYRQDPGLGLRLIYFSYDVKMKEKGDIPEGYSVSREKKERFSLILESASTNQTSMYLCASSSTGTGFNEQYFGPGTRLTVT.

The rearrangement uses TRBV27 and TRBJ2-1, with D possibly TRBD2 on 6 matching bases. CDR1 MNHEY and CDR2 SMNVEV come from the germline V gene (reference sequence). The V end lost 1 base, the J end lost 0 bases, and 10 bases lay between the germline ends. This CDR3 comprises 16 residues. CDR3 DNA: TGTGCCAGCAGTTTATGGGCGGGAATCTCCTACAATGAGCAGTTCTTC. This gives the protein CASSLWAGISYNEQFF.

The chain carries TRBV15 and TRBJ2-3; TRBD1 is a possible D gene (6 bases). This CDR3 spans 15 amino acids. CDR1 is LNHNV and CDR2 is YYDKDF in the germline V gene (reference sequence). Trimming removed 3 bases from V and 7 bases from J, with 17 bases in between. Written as DNA, the CDR3 is TGTGCCACCAGCAGGTCAGGGGCCGCCGGGAATACGCAGTATTTT. Translating gives CATSRSGAAGNTQYF.

This clone was found a few times. The chain links TRBV19 to TRBJ1-6, with D perhaps matching TRBD1 (5 bases). The CDR3 totals 15 residues. Germline loops: CDR1 LNHDA, CDR2 SQIVND (reference sequence). Trimming cost V 7 bases and J 10 bases, with 20 bases left between them. The CDR3 loop is CASTRDKILGSPLHF. In nucleotides, the CDR3 is TGTGCCAGTACCAGGGATAAGATTTTAGGGTCACCCCTCCACTTT.

This rearrangement joins TRBV7-2 to TRBJ2-7, with 9 nucleotides matching TRBD1. Germline V lookup: CDR1 SGHTA, CDR2 FQGNSA. The CDR3 spans 14 residues. J was trimmed by 5 bases and V by 4 bases; bases with no gene match: 6. The CDR3 nucleotides are TGTGCCAGCAGCTCTCACAGGGGGCTCGACGAGCAGTACTTC. Translated, it gives CASSSHRGLDEQYF.

CDR3 nucleotide sequence: TGCGCCAGCAGCCCCGGGACAGTGATGAACACTGAAGCTTTCTTT. Amino acids: CASSPGTVMNTEAFF. This chain connects TRBV4-3 to TRBJ1-1; 7 bases map to TRBD1. J lost 0 bases, V lost 4 bases, and 5 bases had no gene match. Germline loops: CDR1 LGHNA, CDR2 YSLEER. The CDR3 loop spans 15 amino acids.

The sample holds a few counts of this clone. This chain connects TRBV28 to TRBJ2-7, with D hard to call. The CDR3 consists of 14 residues. The V gene lost 9 bases and the J gene lost 2 bases, with 17 bases spanning the gap. Germline values: CDR1 MDHEN, CDR2 SYDVKM. CDR3 in DNA: TGTGCCAGTAATGAACCTAGGTTCCCCTACGAGCAGTACTTC. Protein sequence: CASNEPRFPYEQYF.

Only a few counts were recorded for this clone. This chain uses TRBV5-6 with TRBJ2-2; TRBD1 might be the D (6 bases). Germline V lookup: CDR1 SGHDT, CDR2 YYEEEE. The V and J ends lost 3 bases and 6 bases respectively, with 12 bases between them. This CDR3 comprises 14 residues. The CDR3 coding sequence is TGTGCCAGCAGCTCGCGGCAGGGGCCCGGGGAGCTGTTTTTT. This translates into CASSSRQGPGELFF. The whole variable domain, remainder taken from reference TRBV5-6 and TRBJ2-2, is DAGVTQSPTHLIKTRGQQVTLRCSPKSGHDTVSWYQQALGQGPQFIFQYYEEEERQRGNFPDRFSGHQFPNYSSELNVNALLLGDSALYLCASSSRQGPGELFFGEGSRLTVL.

The genes are TRBV4-3 and TRBJ2-7; TRBD2 might be the D (6 bases). This CDR3 contains 14 residues. Trimming left V 4 bases short and J 0 bases short, with 10 bases between. Looked up from germline, CDR1 is LGHNA and CDR2 is YSLEER. DNA of the CDR3: TGCGCCAGCAGCCTAGGGCGGGACTCCTACGAGCAGTACTTC. This gives the protein CASSLGRDSYEQYF.

The V call is TRBV27, the J call TRBJ1-1; TRBD1 might be the D (5 bases). V was trimmed by 2 bases and J by 10 bases, leaving 14 bases between them. This CDR3 is 13 amino acids long. Germline CDR1 MNHEY, CDR2 SMNVEV (reference sequence). For the CDR3, the DNA is TGTGCCAGCAGTTTACAGGGAACCACGTCAGCTTTCTTT. This sequence encodes CASSLQGTTSAFF.

The chain recombines TRBV28 with TRBJ2-2; 10 nucleotides match TRBD2. Losses at the gene ends were 8 bases for V and 4 bases for J; bases not matched to a gene: 4. In germline, CDR1 is MDHEN, CDR2 SYDVKM. This CDR3 has 14 residues. The CDR3 region is CASRLAGVTGELFF. The CDR3 DNA is TGTGCCAGCCGGCTAGCGGGAGTCACCGGGGAGCTGTTTTTT.

The V and J genes are TRBV15 and TRBJ1-6, with a possible D match to TRBD1 (6 bases). Germline-derived CDR1 and CDR2 are LNHNV and YYDKDF (reference sequence). The CDR3 totals 15 residues. Trimming took 0 bases from V and 13 from J, leaving 16 bases between them. This CDR3 is CATSRDGTPRIPLHF. As DNA, the CDR3 is TGTGCCACCAGCAGAGATGGGACACCTCGTATCCCCCTCCACTTT.

The chain combines TRBV7-9 with TRBJ1-5, with 8 bases that match TRBD1. From germline, CDR1 is SEHNR and CDR2 FQNEAQ (reference sequence). After removal of 5 bases from V and 1 base from J, the junction contained 10 bases not matched to a gene. This CDR3 is built from 17 residues. The CDR3 sequence is CASSQTQGAVSNQPQHF. The CDR3 DNA is TGTGCCAGCAGCCAGACTCAGGGGGCGGTGAGCAATCAGCCCCAGCATTTT.

This clone was recorded many times. The chain carries TRBV6-1 and TRBJ1-2; 7 nucleotides match TRBD1. V shed 4 bases and J 2 bases; nucleotides not matched to a gene: 4. CDR1 and CDR2 from the germline V gene are MNHNS and SASEGT. The CDR3 length is 14 residues. The CDR3 sequence: CASSARQGNYGYTF. The DNA for the CDR3 is TGTGCCAGCAGTGCTCGACAGGGAAACTATGGCTACACCTTC.

The rearrangement joins TRBV7-3 to TRBJ2-2; 8 bases are shared with TRBD2. The germline gives CDR1 SGHTA, CDR2 FQGTGA. With 4 bases clipped from V and 6 bases from J, the junction kept 10 bases outside the gene matches. CDR3 length: 16 amino acids. The CDR3 here is CASSYASGLGAGELFF. The CDR3 DNA reads TGTGCCAGCAGCTACGCTAGCGGGCTGGGGGCCGGGGAGCTGTTTTTT.

This chain uses TRBV27 with TRBJ1-1; weak D call: TRBD1 (5 bases). Trimming removed 3 bases at V and 2 bases at J, with 13 bases between. Germline V CDR1 and CDR2: MNHEY, SMNVEV (reference sequence). The CDR3 has 15 residues. The CDR3 spells CASSFGGGFNTEAFF. In nucleotides, the CDR3 is TGTGCCAGCAGTTTTGGGGGGGGGTTTAACACTGAAGCTTTCTTT.